What follows are 9 T cell receptor beta chains derived from one specimen sequenced in a study of vaccination and CD4 T cells after COVID-19. Regarding time point: late sampling 161 to 241 days after vaccination in a few convalescent patients. TCRdb reanalysed the PCR reads using MiXCR and keeps one entry per CDR3 protein. In the table there are 30,000 to 40,000 distinct CDR3 sequences, around 35% of which are singletons. Source: CD4+ T cells from blood, taken about 7 months after SARS-CoV-2 vaccination. The source of these receptors is a human donor who had recovered from COVID-19.

This clonotype appeared once. The J gene is TRBJ1-6, the V gene TRBV28, with unresolved D. Germline CDR1 MDHEN, CDR2 SYDVKM. The CDR3 runs to 10 residues. Deletions cut 10 bases from V and 7 bases from J, with 5 bases between. CDR3 amino acids: CANSNSPLHF. CDR3 bases: TGTGCCAACTCCAATTCACCCCTCCACTTT.

The chain uses TRBV20-1 and TRBJ2-3; D is unclear. The CDR3 runs 15 residues. Between the trimmed V and J ends, which lost 0 bases and 4 bases, there was a span of 14 bases. CDR1 is DFQATT, CDR2 SNEGSKA, per germline (reference sequence). CDR3 protein: CSAREGGGGADTQYF. For the CDR3, the DNA is TGCAGTGCTAGAGAGGGCGGTGGCGGCGCAGATACGCAGTATTTT.

CDR3 loop: CASSLATSGGPPSTDTQYF. As DNA, the CDR3 is TGTGCCAGCAGTCTAGCTACTAGCGGAGGTCCCCCTAGCACAGATACGCAGTATTTT. The genes are TRBV28 and TRBJ2-3; TRBD2 matches 8 bases. This CDR3 contains 19 residues. V was pared by 5 bases and J by 0 bases, with 16 bases of the junction left unmatched. The germline CDR1 and CDR2 sequences are MDHEN and SYDVKM.

The chain couples TRBV6-2 or TRBV6-3 to TRBJ2-1; perhaps TRBD2 as D (6 bases). V shed 6 bases and J shed 6 bases, with 18 bases lying between them. This CDR3 has 15 amino acids. Germline V CDR1 and CDR2: MNHEY, SVGEGT. CDR3 nucleotide sequence: TGTGCCAGCAGAACGGTGGGGGAGGTTGGCAATGAGCAGTTCTTC. It translates to CASRTVGEVGNEQFF.

This clonotype was detected only a few times. The rearrangement links TRBV15 to TRBJ1-2; possible D gene TRBD1, 5 bases. This CDR3 contains 14 residues. CDR1 is LNHNV, CDR2 YYDKDF, per germline (reference sequence). Trimming pared 4 bases from V and 11 bases from J, leaving 20 bases between. The CDR3 reads CATSTGPQTGGYTF. The CDR3 coding sequence is TGTGCCACCAGCACGGGACCGCAAACGGGAGGATACACCTTC.

This CDR3 reads CASSLLGLAGGTQETQYF. The CDR3 coding sequence is TGTGCCAGCAGCCTCCTGGGACTAGCGGGAGGTACCCAAGAGACCCAGTACTTC. The chain couples TRBV11-2 to TRBJ2-5; 15 bases map to TRBD2. With V trimmed by 5 bases and J by 1 base, 8 bases remained unmatched. Germline loops: CDR1 SGHAT, CDR2 FQNNGV. This CDR3 is built from 18 residues.

The V call is TRBV10-2, the J call TRBJ2-7; D is perhaps TRBD1 (6 bases). CDR3 size: 14 residues. Germline V gene data show CDR1 as WSHSY and CDR2 as SAAADI. V was trimmed by 7 bases and J by 2 bases, leaving 15 bases between them. The CDR3 here is CASNLRRTAYEQYF. CDR3 nucleotides: TGCGCCAGCAATCTCCGCAGGACAGCCTACGAGCAGTACTTC.

The chain links TRBV7-9 to TRBJ2-1; D is possibly TRBD2 (6 bases). CDR1 is SEHNR and CDR2 is FQNEAQ in the germline V gene (reference sequence). The CDR3 loop spans 15 amino acids. Deletions cut 5 bases from V and 4 bases from J, with 15 bases between. CDR3 sequence reads: CASSDGDGGYNEQFF. The CDR3 nucleotides read TGTGCCAGCAGCGACGGGGACGGGGGTTACAATGAGCAGTTCTTC.

V and J are TRBV25-1 and TRBJ2-3; D unclear. V lost 3 bases, J lost 2 bases, and 3 bases lay in between. CDR3 length equals 12 residues. The germline CDR1 and CDR2 sequences are MGHDK and SYGVNS. The CDR3 region is CASSDNTDTQYF. CDR3 bases: TGTGCCAGCAGTGACAACACAGATACGCAGTATTTT. Based on the CDR3 plus reference TRBV25-1 and TRBJ2-3, the full variable domain is EADIYQTPRYLVIGTGKKITLECSQTMGHDKMYWYQQDPGMELHLIHYSYGVNSTEKGDLSSESTVSRIRTEHFPLTLESARPSHTSQYLCASSDNTDTQYFGPGTRLTVL.